The sequence of this TCR beta chain was determined in a study of shared clonotypes between healthy human individuals. With 5 bases clipped from V and 8 bases from J, the junction kept 4 bases outside the gene matches. The V gene's germline CDR1 is MNHNS and CDR2 SASEGT. The CDR3 is made up of 12 amino acids. Recent vaccinations or acute infections were absent in the healthy HIV-negative adult donors. Genomic DNA (from each subset) was split evenly across several immunoSEQ plates. The authors ran unsorted PBMC replicate PCRs on about 320 ng DNA, around 27,000 T cell genomes. Under the authors' procedure: With immunoSEQ giving junction-only sequences and no quality scores, filtering differed. Measured with immunoSEQ multiplex PCR; TCRdb has only the in-frame clones, and not every one. The DNA was the basis for D and trimming; V, J and clone size are from that table. The data show approximately 510,000 clones, more than 65% seen once.

Concerning this clone itself: This sample includes further DNA sequences coding for the same CDR3.

The sequenced sample consisted of PBMCs. The chain couples TRBV6-1 to TRBJ1-2; 8 bases line up with TRBD1. This TCR derives from a middle-aged woman in good health. Some clones in this sample may be carry-over from other donors' samples. CDR3 sequence: CASSPRQGGYTF. Written as DNA, the CDR3 is TGTGCCAGCAGTCCCCGACAGGGGGGCTACACCTTC.